Below are 22 T cell receptor beta chains sequenced from a single sample in a study of blood T cell repertoires in COVID-19. Repertoires were generated with immunoSEQ multiplex PCR, while TCRdb's copy carries only in-frame clones and drops some. The sample records roughly 250,000 clones, approximately 87% being singletons. Sequenced input: peripheral blood. These receptor sequences come from a woman aged 45-65 years with acute or convalescent COVID-19.

In this sample, this clone turned up once. The rearrangement uses TRBV10-2 and TRBJ2-1, with 10 bases identical to TRBD2. Trimming removed 3 bases from V and 8 bases from J; junction bases left unmatched: 7. The CDR3 is made up of 15 amino acids. Germline CDR1 reads WSHSY; CDR2 reads SAAADI. The CDR3 region is CASSDTGTSVDEQFF. The CDR3 DNA reads as TGCGCCAGCAGTGACACCGGGACTAGCGTCGATGAGCAGTTCTTC.

V and J are TRBV28 and TRBJ2-7; 10 bases agree with TRBD2. Germline CDR1 reads MDHEN; CDR2 reads SYDVKM. The CDR3 length is 17 residues. J lost 2 bases, V lost 3 bases, and 10 bases had no gene match. Here the CDR3 reads CASSLALAGVIPYEQYF. The CDR3 coding sequence is TGTGCCAGCAGTTTGGCCCTAGCGGGAGTGATCCCCTACGAGCAGTACTTC. The full variable domain, in which reference TRBV28 and TRBJ2-7 provide the parts outside the CDR3, is DVKVTQSSRYLVKRTGEKVFLECVQDMDHENMFWYRQDPGLGLRLIYFSYDVKMKEKGDIPEGYSVSREKKERFSLILESASTNQTSMYLCASSLALAGVIPYEQYFGPGTRLTVT.

The V call is TRBV7-2, the J call TRBJ1-1, with D unclear. Germline V gene sequence: CDR1 SGHTA, CDR2 FQGNSA. Trimming took 4 bases from V and 4 from J, leaving 10 bases between them. This CDR3 has 13 amino acids. CDR3 DNA: TGTGCCAGCAGCTCACGATTCGGCACTGAAGCTTTCTTT. It codes for CASSSRFGTEAFF.

This sequence joins TRBV29-1 and TRBJ1-1; 9 nucleotides align to TRBD1. V dropped 4 bases and J dropped 4; count of bases not matched to a gene: 4. CDR1 and CDR2 (germline): SQVTM, ANQGSEA. The length of the CDR3 is 13 residues. DNA of the CDR3: TGCAGCGTTGTACAGGGGGCGGGCACTGAAGCTTTCTTT. It encodes CSVVQGAGTEAFF.

This clone has only a few counts. V is TRBV10-3 and J is TRBJ1-1; 10 nucleotides line up with TRBD1. The CDR3 contains 15 residues. The trim removed 3 bases at V and 3 bases at J, leaving 4 bases unmatched. CDR1 and CDR2 from the germline V gene are ENHRY and SYGVKD. The CDR3 nucleotides read TGTGCCATCAGTGACCCAGGACAGGGGGACACTGAAGCTTTCTTT. Translating it yields CAISDPGQGDTEAFF.

The CDR3 nucleotides read TGTGCCAGCAGCGTTTCAGGGGACAGCTCCTACGAGCAGTACTTC. Amino acids: CASSVSGDSSYEQYF. The chain links TRBV9 to TRBJ2-7; 7 nucleotides agree with TRBD1. CDR1 and CDR2 (germline): SGDLS, YYNGEE. This CDR3 region has 15 residues. The ends lost 2 bases at V and 0 bases at J; junction bases unmatched: 5.

The chain links TRBV6-5 to TRBJ1-2, with unresolved D. In germline, CDR1 is MNHEY, CDR2 SVGAGI. The CDR3 loop spans 13 amino acids. V was clipped by 0 bases and J by 8 bases, with 10 bases between them. The DNA of the CDR3 is TGTGCCAGCAGTTACTCGAATGGGCTCGGCTACACCTTC. It yields the protein CASSYSNGLGYTF.

The chain combines TRBV5-4 with TRBJ2-5; TRBD1 aligns across 9 bases. The CDR3 consists of 14 residues. V lost 2 bases and J lost 3; bases outside the gene matches: 2. The germline V gene encodes CDR1 SGHNT and CDR2 YYREEE (reference sequence). In nucleotides, the CDR3 is TGTGCCAGCAGCTTAAGGACAGGGGAAGAGACCCAGTACTTC. Translated: CASSLRTGEETQYF.

This chain links TRBV7-2 with TRBJ1-1, with D hard to call. Germline loops: CDR1 SGHTA, CDR2 FQGNSA. The V end lost 6 bases, the J end lost 5 bases, and 19 bases lay between the germline ends. The CDR3 totals 15 residues. This chain's CDR3 is CASSVLPGGGTEAFF. In nucleotides, the CDR3 is TGTGCCAGCAGTGTATTGCCGGGAGGAGGGACTGAAGCTTTCTTT.

V gene TRBV28 combines with J gene TRBJ2-7; 8 bases match TRBD1. CDR3 length: 17 residues. V shed 4 bases and J 0 bases; nucleotides not matched to a gene: 11. The germline CDR1 and CDR2 sequences are MDHEN and SYDVKM. The DNA for the CDR3 is TGTGCCAGCAGTTCGATATGGGACAGGAAAGCCTCCTACGAGCAGTACTTC. Protein: CASSSIWDRKASYEQYF.

V gene TRBV7-3 combines with J gene TRBJ2-7, with 8 positions matching TRBD2. Per the germline V gene, CDR1 is SGHTA and CDR2 is FQGTGA. V was clipped by 1 base and J by 6 bases; unmatched bases: 8. CDR3 length equals 15 residues. The CDR3 nucleotides read TGTGCCAGCAGCTTAATGAGCGGGAGTTTCTCCGAGCAGTACTTC. Amino acid sequence: CASSLMSGSFSEQYF.

The rearrangement links TRBV27 to TRBJ2-1, with 7 bases lining up with TRBD2. The CDR3 spans 16 residues. The junction had 7 bases not matched to a gene; V was cut back by 5 bases and J by 0 bases. CDR1 is MNHEY, CDR2 SMNVEV, per germline (reference sequence). In DNA, the CDR3 is TGTGCCAGCAGTCCTAGCGGTCTCAGCTCCTACAATGAGCAGTTCTTC. Translated, it gives CASSPSGLSSYNEQFF.

The rearrangement joins TRBV18 to TRBJ1-5; tentatively, D is TRBD1 (5 bases). The germline V gene has CDR1 KGHSH and CDR2 LQKENI. V was pared by 0 bases and J by 5 bases, with 8 bases between. The CDR3 covers 14 residues. The chain's CDR3 is CASSPPGGDQPQHF. CDR3 DNA sequence: TGTGCCAGCTCACCACCGGGGGGGGATCAGCCCCAGCATTTT.

The J gene is TRBJ2-3, the V gene TRBV24-1; D may be TRBD2 (6 bases). The CDR3 is 14 residues long. V was pared by 4 bases and J by 3 bases, with 10 bases between. Germline CDR1 KGHDR, CDR2 SFDVKD. The DNA for the CDR3 is TGTGCCACCAGTGAGGACGGGAGTACAGATACGCAGTATTTT. It is translated as CATSEDGSTDTQYF.

The V and J genes are TRBV25-1 and TRBJ1-1, with a tentative D call TRBD1 (6 bases). This CDR3 is 13 amino acids long. The V and J ends lost 7 bases and 3 bases respectively, with 12 bases between them. In germline, CDR1 is MGHDK, CDR2 SYGVNS. The CDR3 nucleotides read TGTGCCAGCAATCAGGGGTGGGACACTGAAGCTTTCTTT. The encoded protein is CASNQGWDTEAFF.

This sequence joins TRBV19 and TRBJ1-1, with D uncertain. The germline CDR1 and CDR2 sequences are LNHDA and SQIVND (reference sequence). Trimming took off 3 bases at V and 2 bases at J, with 10 bases between the two ends. This CDR3 is built from 14 residues. CDR3 in amino acids: CASSIRGINTEAFF. DNA for the CDR3: TGTGCCAGTAGTATTCGGGGAATCAACACTGAAGCTTTCTTT.

The V call is TRBV15, the J call TRBJ2-1; tentative D call: TRBD1 (6 bases). CDR3 length equals 15 residues. Trimming shortened V by 3 bases and J by 3 bases, and 12 bases separated the two germline ends. Germline CDR1 LNHNV, CDR2 YYDKDF (reference sequence). The CDR3 DNA is TGTGCCACCAGCAGCCGACAGGACCACTACAATGAGCAGTTCTTC. Amino acids: CATSSRQDHYNEQFF.

This clone has a single count. This same CDR3 is encoded by further DNA sequences in the sample. The chain combines TRBV24-1 with TRBJ2-1; 15 bases are shared with TRBD2. V shed 3 bases, J shed 0 bases, and the junction held 5 bases outside the gene matches. This CDR3 has 19 amino acids. Germline V gene lookup returns CDR1 KGHDR and CDR2 SFDVKD. The CDR3 loop is CATSDPGLAGGPSYNEQFF. The CDR3 DNA sequence: TGTGCCACCAGTGATCCAGGACTAGCGGGAGGGCCCTCCTACAATGAGCAGTTCTTC.

The chain joins TRBV5-1 to TRBJ2-6; D is uncertain. The CDR3 is made up of 15 amino acids. Germline CDR1 SGHRS, CDR2 YFSETQ. V was shortened by 2 bases and J by 0 bases, with 6 bases between the two germline ends. CDR3 sequence: CASSFTDSGANVLTF. Here the CDR3 DNA reads TGCGCCAGCAGCTTCACAGACTCTGGGGCCAACGTCCTGACTTTC.

This clone was counted a few times. The rearrangement joins TRBV3-1 (or the pseudogene TRBV3-2) to TRBJ2-7; D is possibly TRBD2 (5 bases). The CDR3 is 14 amino acids. The V gene's germline CDR1 is LGHDT and CDR2 YNNKEL (reference sequence). The germline V and J ends were trimmed by 2 bases and 7 bases, with 15 bases remaining between them. The CDR3 reads CASSQSGVPGEQYF. CDR3 DNA sequence: TGTGCCAGCAGCCAATCGGGCGTCCCGGGGGAGCAGTACTTC.

The CDR3 reads CASTRGPSGSTLAYEQYF. CDR3 DNA sequence: TGTGCCAGCACTAGGGGACCTAGCGGGAGTACCTTAGCCTACGAGCAGTACTTC. The chain has TRBV25-1 and TRBJ2-7; the match to TRBD2 covers 10 bases. J lost 2 bases, V lost 7 bases, and 17 bases had no gene match. The CDR3 spans 18 residues. Germline V gene lookup returns CDR1 MGHDK and CDR2 SYGVNS.

Points on this clone: One end of the junction varies from germline; a read error may be responsible. The chain couples TRBV19 to TRBJ2-1, with TRBD2 as a possible D gene (6 bases). From germline, CDR1 is LNHDA and CDR2 SQIVND (reference sequence). CDR3 size: 13 residues. Here the CDR3 reads CASSLRLANGQFF. CDR3 DNA: TGTGCCAGTTCTTTGCGGCTAGCGAATGGGCAGTTCTTC.